This record covers a single TCR beta chain. Trimming cost V 5 bases and J 5 bases, with 19 bases left between them. This CDR3 spans 14 amino acids. In germline, CDR1 is SQVTM, CDR2 ANQGSEA. The record originates from a study of blood T cell repertoires in COVID-19. TCRdb keeps only in-frame clones here, not all; method: immunoSEQ multiplex PCR. The data show roughly 29,000 clones, less than 80% seen once. The rearrangement uses TRBV29-1 and TRBJ2-7, with a tentative D call TRBD2 (7 bases). This TCR derives from a boy between 2 and 10 years old with active or convalescent COVID-19. Sequences were obtained from peripheral blood. CDR3 nucleotides: TGCAGCGTTCGGGCCGAGGGGGGGGGCGACGAGCAGTACTTC. Amino acids: CSVRAEGGGDEQYF.